The sequence of this T cell receptor beta chain was determined in a study of T-cell reconstitution after alpha-beta-depleted transplantation in children. The study, taken as a whole, reports: Expanded graft clones, several hundred of them, were reportedly the source of alpha-beta T cells about two months after transplant. T-cell numbers and diversity, one year after transplant, stemmed largely from T cells that were newly produced. Surviving recipient T cells and thymic progenitors accounted for the high day-60 TCRbeta diversity observed in some patients.

Unique molecular identifiers were incorporated when the TCRbeta library was constructed. Using its own MiXCR run on the PCR reads, TCRdb lists one record per CDR3 protein. The sample has hundreds of thousands of distinct CDR3 sequences, about 24% seen once. This clonotype was counted only a few times. Its matching antigen is unknown. Germline V gives CDR1 MNHEY, CDR2 SVGAGI. Trimming removed 2 bases at V and 1 base at J, with 8 bases between. The CDR3 extends over 15 amino acids. Sequencing used PBMCs, mostly from graft donor cells, obtained 360 days after TCRalphabeta/CD19-depleted stem cell transplant. The genes are TRBV6-5 and TRBJ2-2; the D gene is possibly TRBD1 (6 bases). The source of this sequence is a female patient between 2 and 15 years old who had a stem cell transplant for congenital amegakaryocytic thrombocytopenia, so the T cells may come from the graft donor. The CDR3: CASSYPTGNTGELFF. DNA of the CDR3: TGTGCCAGCAGTTACCCGACAGGGAACACCGGGGAGCTGTTTTTT.